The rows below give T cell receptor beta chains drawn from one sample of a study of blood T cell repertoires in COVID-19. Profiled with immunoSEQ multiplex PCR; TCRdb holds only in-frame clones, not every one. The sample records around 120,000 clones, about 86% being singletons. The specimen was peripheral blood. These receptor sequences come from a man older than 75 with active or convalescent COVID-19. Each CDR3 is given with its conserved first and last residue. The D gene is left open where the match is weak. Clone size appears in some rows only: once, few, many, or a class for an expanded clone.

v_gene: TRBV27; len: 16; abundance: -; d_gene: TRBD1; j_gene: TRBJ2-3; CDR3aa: CASSTLGTGWVDTQYF; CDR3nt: TGTGCCAGCAGTACTCTTGGGACAGGGTGGGTAGATACGCAGTATTTT
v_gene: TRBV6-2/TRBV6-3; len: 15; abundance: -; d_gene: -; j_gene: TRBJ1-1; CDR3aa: CASSYGGAPNTEAFF; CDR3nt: TGTGCCAGCAGTTACGGGGGGGCCCCGAACACTGAAGCTTTCTTT
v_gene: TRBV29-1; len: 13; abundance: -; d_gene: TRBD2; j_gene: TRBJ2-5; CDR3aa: CSGRRGGTETQYF; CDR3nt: TGCAGCGGACGGCGCGGGGGAACGGAGACCCAGTACTTC
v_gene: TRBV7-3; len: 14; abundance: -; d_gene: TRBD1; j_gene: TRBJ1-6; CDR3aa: CASSLTPGGSPLHF; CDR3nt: TGTGCCAGCAGCTTAACCCCAGGGGGTTCACCCCTCCACTTT
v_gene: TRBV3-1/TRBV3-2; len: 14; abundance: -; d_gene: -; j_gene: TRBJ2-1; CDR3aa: CASSQDARYNEQFF; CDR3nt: TGTGCCAGCAGCCAAGATGCCAGATACAATGAGCAGTTCTTC
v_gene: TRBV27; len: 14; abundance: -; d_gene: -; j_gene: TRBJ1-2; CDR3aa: CASDRRVGGYGYTF; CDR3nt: TGTGCCAGCGACCGACGGGTCGGGGGCTATGGCTACACCTTC
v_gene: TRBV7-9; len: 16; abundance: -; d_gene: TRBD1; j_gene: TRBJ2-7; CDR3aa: CASSLALTGGGYEQYF; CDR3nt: TGTGCCAGCAGCTTAGCCCTGACAGGGGGAGGCTACGAGCAGTACTTC
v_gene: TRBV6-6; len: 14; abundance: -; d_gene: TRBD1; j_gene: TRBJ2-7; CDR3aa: CASTKGTGSYEQYF; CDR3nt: TGTGCCAGCACCAAGGGGACAGGGAGCTACGAGCAGTACTTC
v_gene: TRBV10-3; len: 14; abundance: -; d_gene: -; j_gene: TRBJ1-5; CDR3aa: CAISDGQGNQPQHF; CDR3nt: TGTGCCATCAGTGATGGGCAGGGCAATCAGCCCCAGCATTTT
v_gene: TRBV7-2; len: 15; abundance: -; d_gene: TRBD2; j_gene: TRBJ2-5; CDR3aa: CASSLSGGYQETQYF; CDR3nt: TGTGCCAGCAGCCTGAGCGGGGGGTACCAAGAGACCCAGTACTTC
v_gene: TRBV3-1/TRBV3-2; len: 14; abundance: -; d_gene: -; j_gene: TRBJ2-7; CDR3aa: CASSQDILSYEQYF; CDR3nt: TGTGCCAGCAGCCAAGATATACTTTCCTACGAGCAGTACTTC
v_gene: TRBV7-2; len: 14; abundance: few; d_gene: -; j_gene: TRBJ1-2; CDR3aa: CASTPPSANYGYTF; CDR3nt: TGTGCCAGCACCCCTCCCTCGGCTAACTATGGCTACACCTTC
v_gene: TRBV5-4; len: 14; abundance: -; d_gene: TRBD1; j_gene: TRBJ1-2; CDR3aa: CASSLGTGDYGYTF; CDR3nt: TGTGCCAGCAGCCTCGGGACAGGGGACTATGGCTACACCTTC
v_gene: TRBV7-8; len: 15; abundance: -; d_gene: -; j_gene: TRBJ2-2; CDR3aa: CASSLVGGATGELFF; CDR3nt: TGTGCCAGCAGCTTAGTAGGAGGGGCCACCGGGGAGCTGTTTTTT
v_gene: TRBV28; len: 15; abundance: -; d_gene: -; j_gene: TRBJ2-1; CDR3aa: CASSRRGGRYNEQFF; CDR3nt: TGTGCCAGCAGTCGGAGGGGGGGCCGGTACAATGAGCAGTTCTTC
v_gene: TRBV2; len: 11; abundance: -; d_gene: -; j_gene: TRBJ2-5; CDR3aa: CASRAQETQYF; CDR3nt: TGTGCCAGCAGGGCCCAAGAGACCCAGTACTTC
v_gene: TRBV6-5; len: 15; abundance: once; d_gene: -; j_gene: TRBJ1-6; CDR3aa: CASSYSQPTGSPLHF; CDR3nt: TGTGCCAGCAGTTACTCTCAGCCAACAGGTTCACCCCTCCACTTT
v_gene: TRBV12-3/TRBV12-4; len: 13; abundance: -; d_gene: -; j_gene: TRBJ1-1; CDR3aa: CASSPILNSEAFF; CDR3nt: TGTGCCAGCAGCCCTATTCTCAACTCTGAAGCTTTCTTT
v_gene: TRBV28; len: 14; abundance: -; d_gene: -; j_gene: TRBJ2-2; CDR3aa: CASTIQQNTGELFF; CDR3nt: TGTGCCAGCACCATACAACAGAACACCGGGGAGCTGTTTTTT
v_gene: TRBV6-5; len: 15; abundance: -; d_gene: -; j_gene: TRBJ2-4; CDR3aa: CASSYSRGAKNIQYF; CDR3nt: TGTGCCAGCAGTTACTCGAGAGGAGCCAAAAACATTCAGTACTTC